This TCR beta chain was observed in a study of blood T cell repertoires in COVID-19. The wider study: Collection of acute and convalescent COVID-19 samples took place in the United States, Italy and Spain.

The assay was immunoSEQ multiplex PCR, and TCRdb's table has in-frame clones only and misses some. Here the sample spans fewer than 250,000 clones, around 84% being singletons. The CDR3 loop spans 15 amino acids. Seattle patient enrollment occurred during active infection, with longitudinal follow-up thereafter. The chain employs TRBV21-1 and TRBJ2-7; TRBD1 was called by the table and not checked on the DNA. TRBV21-1 is tagged as a pseudogene. What was sequenced was peripheral blood. This sequence originates from a woman at least 80 years old with COVID-19, enrolled during active disease. CDR3 amino acids: CASSSSGTGNCEQYV. The CDR3 region has the DNA TGTGCCAGCAGCAGCTCCGGGACAGGGAATTGTGAGCAGTACGTC.